The present TCR beta chain was sequenced within a study of Graves' ophthalmopathy and Graves' hyperthyroidism. Amplified material comprised TCR beta CDR3 regions derived from RNA transcripts. An opening RT-PCR round employed HTBI primers and preceded a second-round multiplex PCR. TCRdb re-called the multiplex PCR reads through MiXCR, storing one row per CDR3 protein. This table holds hundreds of thousands of distinct CDR3 sequences, 20% to 25% found once. This CDR3 is built from 15 residues. V shed 4 bases and J shed 0 bases, with 14 bases lying between them. Germline CDR1 and CDR2: SGDLS and YYNGEE. Hyperthyroidism patients were newly diagnosed, under 2 months' duration, aged 18 to 65.

This receptor was identified in a woman in her late teens or twenties with stable Graves' hyperthyroidism. Some clones in this sample may be carry-over from other donors' samples. The material sequenced was peripheral blood. V usage is TRBV9 and J usage is TRBJ2-7; perhaps TRBD2 as D (6 bases). The CDR3 here is CASSIIADNSYEQYF. For the CDR3, the DNA is TGTGCCAGCAGCATAATAGCGGATAACTCCTACGAGCAGTACTTC.